This TCR beta chain was documented in a study of identifying expanded T cells in peripheral blood. Whole-study results and caveats: Variance in clone template counts between roughly two-week samples significantly increased with total template count across all healthy donors. Over approximately two and four weeks, about 15 and 18 clones changed, versus 1.2 between replicates.

Collection occurred without any documented infections or immune events in donors. The table came from immunoSEQ multiplex PCR; TCRdb's copy has only in-frame clones and leaves some out. The data hold about 100,000 clones, with about 89% observed a single time. Germline lookup yields CDR1 SEHNR and CDR2 FQNEAQ (reference sequence). CDR3 length equals 15 residues. Losses at the gene ends were 5 bases for V and 0 bases for J; bases not matched to a gene: 4. Concerning this clone itself: What it binds is unknown.

The V call is TRBV7-9, the J call TRBJ2-1, with 7 bases that match TRBD1. The sequenced material came from blood. The TCR sequence derives from a person aged 18 to 75 in good health. As DNA, the CDR3 is TGTGCCAGCAGCCTGGGACAGACCTCCTACAATGAGCAGTTCTTC. It yields the protein CASSLGQTSYNEQFF.